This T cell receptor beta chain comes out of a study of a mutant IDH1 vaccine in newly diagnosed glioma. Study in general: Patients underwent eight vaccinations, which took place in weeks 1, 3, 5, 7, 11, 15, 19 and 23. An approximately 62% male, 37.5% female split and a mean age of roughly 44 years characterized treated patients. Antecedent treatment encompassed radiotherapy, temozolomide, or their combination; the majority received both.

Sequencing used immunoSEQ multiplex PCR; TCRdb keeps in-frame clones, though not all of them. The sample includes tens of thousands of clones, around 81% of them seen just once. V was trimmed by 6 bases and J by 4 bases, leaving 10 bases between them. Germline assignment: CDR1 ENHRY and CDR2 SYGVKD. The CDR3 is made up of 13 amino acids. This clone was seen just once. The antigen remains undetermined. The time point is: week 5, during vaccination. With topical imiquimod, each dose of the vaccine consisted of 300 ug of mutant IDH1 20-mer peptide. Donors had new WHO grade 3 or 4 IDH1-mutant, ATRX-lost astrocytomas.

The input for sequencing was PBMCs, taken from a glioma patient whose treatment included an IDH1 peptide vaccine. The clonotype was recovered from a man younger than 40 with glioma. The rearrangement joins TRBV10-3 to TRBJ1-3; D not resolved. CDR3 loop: CAIRSLPGNTIYF. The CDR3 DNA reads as TGTGCCATCAGGAGCCTCCCGGGAAACACCATATATTTT.